This is a list of T cell receptor beta chains from one sample in a study of T cell changes during pregnancy in multiple sclerosis. Assay: immunoSEQ multiplex PCR; the TCRdb copy retains only in-frame clones and omits some. The table lists about 60,000 clones, 90% to 95% of them singletons. The input for sequencing was CD8+ T cells from peripheral blood mononuclear cells, taken in the second trimester of pregnancy. The origin of the receptors is a female donor with multiple sclerosis, enrolled in a pregnancy study. The CDR3 runs from the conserved cysteine through the conserved F or W. D genes are given only for firm matches. Only some rows state a clone size, as once, few, many or a class for expanded clones.

size	D	J	V	DNA	CDR3
NA	NA	TRBJ2-1	TRBV15	TGTGCCACCAGCAGACCAGGGACAACTCATGAGGCTGAGCAGTTCTTC	CATSRPGTTHEAEQFF
NA	TRBD1	TRBJ2-1	TRBV27	TGTGCCAGCAGCTCCGTTAAGACAGGGGTCTACTACAATGAGCAGTTCTTC	CASSSVKTGVYYNEQFF
NA	TRBD2	TRBJ2-1	TRBV7-3	TGTGCCAGCAGCTTAGGGCGGGGGGGCGGTAATGAGCAGTTCTTC	CASSLGRGGGNEQFF
once	TRBD1	TRBJ2-1	TRBV7-9	TGTGCCAGCGGGGTTCGGGACAGGTCCTACAATGAGCAGTTCTTC	CASGVRDRSYNEQFF
NA	TRBD2	TRBJ2-3	TRBV27	TGTGCCAGCAGCCCCCGGGGACTAGCGGACACAGATACGCAGTATTTT	CASSPRGLADTDTQYF
NA	NA	TRBJ2-7	TRBV21-1	TGTGCCAGCACCTCCGCGAGGGGTAGCGGGAGACTCTACGAGCAGTACTTC	CASTSARGSGRLYEQYF
NA	TRBD2	TRBJ2-7	TRBV6-6	TGTGCCAGCACCGACCTAGGACTAGCGTTGGGCGAGCAGTACTTC	CASTDLGLALGEQYF
NA	TRBD2	TRBJ2-1	TRBV7-6	TGTGCCAGCAGCTTTGGGACTAGCCTTAATGAGCAGTTCTTC	CASSFGTSLNEQFF
NA	TRBD1	TRBJ2-7	TRBV29-1	TGCAGCGCTCGGACAGGGATAACCTACGAGCAGTACTTC	CSARTGITYEQYF
NA	NA	TRBJ1-1	TRBV7-9	TGTGCCAGCAGCTTATTCGGGGGAGAGCAAGCTTTCTTT	CASSLFGGEQAFF
NA	TRBD1	TRBJ2-1	TRBV9	TGTGCCAGCAGCGTGACAGGGTATTATCTGTTCTTC	CASSVTGYYLFF
NA	NA	TRBJ1-1	TRBV25-1	TGTGCCAGCAGCCTACAGGGGAACACTGAAGCTTTCTTT	CASSLQGNTEAFF
NA	NA	TRBJ1-1	TRBV4-1	TGCGCCAGCAGCCAAGCGCGGTGGAACACTGAAGCTTTCTTT	CASSQARWNTEAFF
once	TRBD2	TRBJ2-7	TRBV7-8	TGTGCCAGCAGCTTAGGGGACGGGGGGAGCTCCTACGAGCAGTACTTC	CASSLGDGGSSYEQYF
NA	NA	TRBJ1-1	TRBV6-5	TGTGCCAGCAGTTACGGGGTGGGGGGCACTGAAGCTTTCTTT	CASSYGVGGTEAFF
NA	TRBD1	TRBJ1-2	TRBV5-1	TGCGCCACCCGGCCGGGACAGGGAAACTATGGCTACACCTTC	CATRPGQGNYGYTF
NA	NA	TRBJ2-6	TRBV11-2	TGTGCCAGCACCTTGCTCGGCTCTGGGGCCAACGTCCTGACTTTC	CASTLLGSGANVLTF
NA	TRBD1	TRBJ1-4	TRBV19	TGTGCCAGTAGTTTCAGGGGGCTTAAAGATGAAAAACTGTTTTTT	CASSFRGLKDEKLFF
NA	NA	TRBJ1-1	TRBV27	TGTGCCAGCAGCCCTCCGGGGAACACTGAAGCTTTCTTT	CASSPPGNTEAFF
NA	TRBD2	TRBJ2-1	TRBV18	TGTGCCAGCTCTCGACTAGCGGGGGTCCCGAGCTCCTACAATGAGCAGTTCTTC	CASSRLAGVPSSYNEQFF
NA	TRBD1	TRBJ2-1	TRBV6-1	TGTGCCAGCAGTCTTAGTGACAGGGTAGATGAGCAGTTCTTC	CASSLSDRVDEQFF
NA	TRBD2	TRBJ2-3	TRBV7-9	TGTGCCAGCAGCCCACCAGCGGGAGCGGGAGATACGCAGTATTTT	CASSPPAGAGDTQYF
NA	TRBD1	TRBJ2-5	TRBV4-3	TGCGCCAGCAGCCAAGAAAGCTCAGGGGGCTTCGGGACCCAGTACTTC	CASSQESSGGFGTQYF
NA	TRBD2	TRBJ2-7	TRBV7-2	TGTGCCAGCAGCTTAGCTTTTAGCGGGGGTGGAACCTACGAGCAGTACTTC	CASSLAFSGGGTYEQYF
NA	NA	TRBJ1-2	TRBV19	TGTGCCAGTATAGCGGGGGGGCGCATCTGTTTCGGTGGCTACACCTTC	CASIAGGRICFGGYTF
NA	NA	TRBJ2-1	TRBV19	TGTGCCAGTAGTCTTACATTGGGAGGAGCTAATGAGCAGTTCTTC	CASSLTLGGANEQFF
NA	TRBD1	TRBJ2-7	TRBV28	TGTGCCAGCAGCCCCCGGGACAGGGGGCGACGAGCCGAGCAGTACTTC	CASSPRDRGRRAEQYF